This paragraph reports one T cell receptor (beta chain). No antigen is known for it. It has no much larger one-base neighbor in the sample; base qualities were not kept. From each donor, a single peripheral blood sample of about 110 mL on average was drawn into heparinised tubes. Naive, central memory, regulatory and stem cell-like memory CD4+ T cells were sorted on a BD FACSAria II using a panel including CD45RO, CCR7, CD25, CD127, CD95 and CD27. All sorted populations exceeded 95% purity. Right away, PBMCs were isolated by Lymphoprep density gradient centrifugation and were stained directly, with no culture step. So that batch effects would be minimized, each experiment stained and sorted samples in pairs, pairing one healthy donor with one patient. This record comes from a study of beta chain features in type 1 diabetes (dated by TCRdb to between 2018 and 2020). Regarding the study in general: Mean age, gender distribution, total cell number and subset yield did not differ between patients and healthy donors. A total of some 100,000,000 sorted cells were examined across all samples, and the number of cells per subset was strongly correlated with RNA yield. The study compared TCRB repertoires of sorted circulating CD4+ T cell subsets between recently diagnosed type 1 diabetes patients and matched healthy donors. Regulatory and stem cell-like memory subsets were obtained from only 8 patients and roughly 8 healthy donors, while naive and central memory subsets were obtained from all 30 or so donors.

What the research found in general, with its limitations: Sequencing cDNA rather than genomic DNA could over-represent highly expressing activated cells, although activation and CD3 levels did not differ between groups. In all four CD4+ subsets, TCRB CDR3 length was moderately but significantly shorter in type 1 diabetes patients. The naive, central memory and regulatory TCRB repertoires appeared to resemble one another more closely among patients than among healthy donors. Shorter templates might be favored by PCR, yet because patient and control samples were amplified and corrected together, any such skew would affect both groups equally. Because small numbers of individuals were included in the HLA sub-analyses, any influence of HLA type on TCRB rearrangement was left unresolved. At VDJ recombination sites, type 1 diabetes patients had fewer insertions and more deleted nucleotides, which implies abnormalities in thymic rearrangement.

All of the isolated RNA was reverse transcribed with the High Capacity cDNA Reverse Transcription Kit, so expressed TCRB transcripts were sequenced. Deep immunoSEQ sequencing was applied to naive, central memory and regulatory T cell samples, giving an average of about 3.6 million total reads per sample. Sorted cells were lysed in RLT buffer and RNA was extracted with DNase-treated RNeasy Micro or Mini kits, depending on cell number. Each cell subset was processed separately to prevent cross-contamination, with patient and healthy donor samples processed together. The immunoSEQ multiplex PCR was used to amplify TCRB sequences from cDNA, generating 87-bp fragments that spanned the CDR3 region. The amplicons were sequenced using the Illumina HiSeq platform. In the original analysis: Synthetic template baselines were used to correct PCR bias computationally, reads within Hamming distance 2 were collapsed, and singletons that could not be merged were discarded. Reads were aligned against IMGT so that V, D and J genes, CDR3 length and insertions or deletions at six rearrangement sites could be assigned. Within each subset, clonotype counts were normalized to sorted cell number, after which true diversity and Gini coefficients were computed with the tcR R package. The overlap coefficient, calculated on TCRB nucleotide sequences, was used to measure repertoire sharing. The immuneACCESS repertoire file appears here via TCRdb, limited to in-frame rearrangements. These files lack a portion of the clones; in checked studies, under half of the deficit traces to unresolved V genes, and the cause of the others is not known. V, J and clone size derive from that table, while D and trimming were established from the DNA sequence. The sample data list some 150,000 clones, and 6% to 7.5% of these were observed just once. Of the sample, about 1.4% falls within the top ten clones.

Germline trimming amounts to 5 bases on V and 7 bases on J, with 6 as the count of junction bases outside the gene matches. The germline V gene sets CDR1 to SNHLY and CDR2 to FYNNEI. CDR3 length: 14 amino acids, cysteine to phenylalanine. Kept here is only the CDR3 DNA, which spans 42 bases and is read in frame from base 1. The sequence is built from TRBV2 and TRBJ2-1; TRBD1 agrees with 9 junctional bases. The receptor comes from a woman in her 30s in good health. Material: central memory CD4+ T cells from blood. The CDR3 region reads CASSPGQGENEQFF. The nucleotide sequence is given as TGTGCCAGCAGTCCGGGACAGGGTGAGAATGAGCAGTTCTTC. Here the CDR3 is joined to the reference TRBV2 and TRBJ2-1 genes, and the full variable domain is: EPEVTQTPSHQVTQMGQEVILRCVPISNHLYFYWYRQILGQKVEFLVSFYNNEISEKSEIFDDQFSVERPDGSNFTLKIRSTKLEDSAMYFCASSPGQGENEQFFGPGTRLTVL.